This TCR beta chain was captured in a study of T cell changes during pregnancy in multiple sclerosis. CDR1 and CDR2 from the germline V gene are SGHNT and YYREEE (reference sequence). This CDR3 spans 14 amino acids. Trimming shortened V by 4 bases and J by 7 bases, and 18 bases separated the two germline ends. The repertoire was sequenced with immunoSEQ multiplex PCR; TCRdb's copy has only in-frame clones and lacks some. The sample includes tens of thousands of clones, roughly nine tenths seen only once; the top ten take approximately 1%. Sample: peripheral blood, taken in the first trimester of pregnancy. This sequence joins TRBV5-4 and TRBJ2-7; a weak D match, TRBD1 (6 bases). The sequence derives from a female donor in good health, enrolled as a control in a pregnancy study. The CDR3 loop reads CASSTFSGTWEQYF. The CDR3 nucleotides are TGTGCCAGCAGCACCTTCTCCGGGACATGGGAGCAGTACTTC. Supplemented by reference TRBV5-4 and TRBJ2-7, the full variable domain reads ETGVTQSPTHLIKTRGQQVTLRCSSQSGHNTVSWYQQALGQGPQFIFQYYREEENGRGNFPPRFSGLQFPNYSSELNVNALELDDSALYLCASSTFSGTWEQYFGPGTRLTVT.